This T cell receptor beta chain was recorded in a study of CD8 T cells in ankylosing spondylitis. Broader study findings: It appeared that ankylosing spondylitis blood was characterized by a TCR beta motif of about 8 highly homologous variants.

CDR1 and CDR2 (germline): SGHNT, YYREEE (reference sequence). Trimming cost V 1 base and J 7 bases; bases outside gene matches: 7. CDR3 length: 14 residues. Points on this clonotype: Its target is unknown.

Each CDR3 protein gets one entry after TCRdb re-called the 5' RACE reads with MiXCR. Of fewer than 650,000 distinct CDR3 sequences in the sample, about 12% are singletons; the top ten hold approximately 6.2%. Sequences were obtained from blood, either unsorted or a sorted T cell fraction (not recorded which). The V gene is TRBV5-4, the J gene TRBJ2-7, with TRBD1 matching 8 bases. This receptor was obtained from a male donor with ankylosing spondylitis. CDR3 protein: CASSLMQGADEQYF. The CDR3 region has the DNA TGTGCCAGCAGCTTGATGCAGGGGGCGGATGAGCAGTACTTC.